This TCR beta chain appears in the sequencing data of a study of vaccination and CD4 T cells after COVID-19. Looking at the study overall: Six males and four females constituted the convalescent cohort, two of whom were Hispanic. Collection of post-vaccine samples followed dose two by a median roughly 72 days, spanning a range of 14 to 241. Overall study results and limits: Only after vaccination were a median approximately 86% of convalescents' reactive clones seen.

A note on this clonotype: Its specificity is unknown.

Germline loops: CDR1 KGHSH, CDR2 LQKENI. This CDR3 spans 13 amino acids. Trimming cost V 4 bases and J 5 bases, with 10 bases left between them. Cultured CD4+ T-cell DNA underwent Oncomine TCR Beta short-read sequencing. TCRdb ran MiXCR on the PCR reads and lists one entry per CDR3 protein. The sample holds 15,000 to 20,000 distinct CDR3 sequences, approximately 53% seen once. As for treatment: approximately 9-day PBMC culture with coronavirus spike peptide pools or control peptides (ViraFEST assay). Sequences were obtained from CD4+ T cells from blood, cultured in vitro. This TCR was sampled from a human donor who had recovered from COVID-19. This rearrangement joins TRBV18 to TRBJ2-3; the D gene is possibly TRBD2 (6 bases). The chain's CDR3 is CASSHVEGDTQYF. CDR3 bases: TGTGCCAGCTCACACGTGGAGGGAGATACGCAGTATTTT.